These T cell receptor beta chains were read from a single sample in a study of blood T cell repertoires in COVID-19. Profiled with immunoSEQ multiplex PCR; TCRdb holds only in-frame clones, not every one. The data contain hundreds of thousands of clones, approximately 85% of them singletons. The material sequenced was PBMCs or T cells enriched from blood (not recorded which). These receptors were taken from a woman aged 25-40 years who had recovered from COVID-19. Each CDR3 is given with its conserved first and last residue. A D gene is named only where the DNA matches it firmly. Some rows have no size entry. The others give once, few or many, or a class for an expanded clone.

size	V	D	J	CDR3	DNA
.	TRBV5-1	TRBD1	TRBJ2-5	CASSLTGGVRQETQYF	TGCGCCAGCAGCCTTACAGGGGGCGTACGGCAAGAGACCCAGTACTTC
.	TRBV7-9	TRBD1	TRBJ1-2	CASSPGQGATYGYTF	TGTGCCAGCAGCCCCGGACAGGGGGCCACCTATGGCTACACCTTC
.	TRBV9	.	TRBJ1-1	CASSPPQGMDTEAFF	TGTGCCAGCAGCCCACCCCAGGGGATGGACACTGAAGCTTTCTTT
.	TRBV20-1	TRBD2	TRBJ2-2	CSASLAGTSTGELFF	TGCAGTGCTAGTCTAGCGGGGACCTCCACCGGGGAGCTGTTTTTT
few	TRBV3-1/TRBV3-2	TRBD1	TRBJ2-7	CASSQGRTGGSYEQYF	TGTGCCAGCAGCCAAGGGCGGACAGGGGGGTCCTACGAGCAGTACTTC
.	TRBV7-9	.	TRBJ1-6	CASSLTELYNSPLHF	TGTGCCAGCAGCTTAACGGAGCTCTATAATTCACCCCTCCACTTT
.	TRBV28	TRBD2	TRBJ2-3	CASSLGGGETDTQYF	TGTGCCAGCAGTTTAGGGGGAGGGGAAACAGATACGCAGTATTTT
.	TRBV30	TRBD1	TRBJ1-6	CAWSQRRGVSYNSPLHF	TGTGCCTGGAGCCAGCGCAGGGGGGTTTCCTATAATTCACCCCTCCACTTT
.	TRBV6-5	.	TRBJ1-5	CASSYGAGGNQPQHF	TGTGCCAGCAGTTACGGCGCAGGGGGCAATCAGCCCCAGCATTTT
.	TRBV5-6	.	TRBJ1-5	CASSAGGVEPQHF	TGTGCCAGCAGCGCGGGGGGAGTCGAGCCCCAGCATTTT
.	TRBV4-1	TRBD2	TRBJ2-7	CASSLQTGTSGRAYEQYF	TGCGCCAGCAGCCTCCAAACAGGGACTAGCGGGAGGGCCTACGAGCAGTACTTC
.	TRBV28	.	TRBJ1-6	CASSLGGARPSPLHF	TGTGCCAGCAGTTTAGGGGGGGCTCGTCCGTCACCCCTCCACTTT
.	TRBV18	TRBD2	TRBJ2-3	CASSPLGLAVSTDTQYF	TGTGCCAGCTCACCCCTAGGACTAGCGGTTAGCACAGATACGCAGTATTTT
.	TRBV19	TRBD1	TRBJ1-1	CASITYRGGNTEAFF	TGTGCCAGTATCACTTACAGGGGAGGGAACACTGAAGCTTTCTTT
.	TRBV15	.	TRBJ2-1	CATSRAGTYRGEQFF	TGTGCCACCAGCAGAGCTGGCACCTACCGCGGTGAGCAGTTCTTC
.	TRBV30	.	TRBJ1-2	CAWAGGGTGYTF	TGTGCCTGGGCCGGTGGGGGGACCGGCTACACCTTC
.	TRBV5-5	TRBD2	TRBJ2-7	CASSPSGGAYEQYF	TGTGCCAGCAGCCCTAGCGGGGGGGCCTACGAGCAGTACTTC
once	TRBV10-2	TRBD2	TRBJ2-3	CASGLAGPSTDTQYF	TGCGCCAGCGGCTTAGCGGGGCCTAGCACAGATACGCAGTATTTT